This TCR beta chain comes out of a study of OX40 agonist ivuxolimab in advanced cancers. The overall study: It was permissible to have had prior anti-PD-1, anti-PD-L1 or anti-CTLA-4 therapy, and about 40% had some. General observations from the study: Expanded peripheral T cell antigen specificity was not determined. More expanded clones were found, on average, in CD8+ than in CD4+ T cells.

The method was immunoSEQ multiplex PCR; TCRdb's version includes in-frame clones alone and lacks a portion of them. The repertoire holds 100,000 to 150,000 clones, with about 90% as singletons. Worth noting for this clone: Its antigen is not identified.

People who had autoimmune disease history or systemic immunosuppression were excluded. The CDR3 extends over 16 amino acids. V dropped 0 bases and J dropped 6; count of bases not matched to a gene: 6. Germline V gives CDR1 KGHSH, CDR2 LQKENI. V gene TRBV18 combines with J gene TRBJ2-3; 10 positions agree with TRBD2. The TCR comes from an adult with an advanced solid tumor such as melanoma, head and neck, liver or kidney cancer. The sequencing here drew on CD4+ or CD8+ T cells sorted from blood, taken in a trial of the OX40 agonist ivuxolimab. The CDR3: CASSPPGRAGGDTQYF. CDR3 DNA sequence: TGTGCCAGCTCACCACCGGGCCGAGCGGGGGGGGATACGCAGTATTTT.